This T cell receptor (beta chain) derives from a study of blood T cells in healthy people across ages. This clonotype appeared a few times. Next came a second PCR, run for 7 to 11 cycles, which used a sample-barcoded 5' primer along with a J-beta primer mix. TCRdb passed the 5' RACE reads through MiXCR, listing each CDR3 protein once. The sample records more than 750,000 distinct CDR3 sequences, 25% to 30% being singletons. This sample also belongs to another study, concerning T cells of mothers and their children.

The sequenced material came from blood. The receptor comes from a woman between 40 and 55 years old in good health.

In DNA, the CDR3 is TGTGCCAGCAGCCGGGACAGGGGGCCGGGCACTGAAGCTTTCTTT. Amino acids: CASSRDRGPGTEAFF. The J gene is TRBJ1-1, the V gene TRBV5-5; TRBD1 matches 12 bases. Germline V gene data show CDR1 as SGHKS and CDR2 as YYEKEE (reference sequence). This CDR3 spans 15 amino acids. Trimming removed 4 bases from V and 4 bases from J; junction bases left unmatched: 5.